Listed below are T cell receptor beta chains from one sample, sequenced in a study of control samples from healthy donors and cancer patients. The repertoire was sequenced with immunoSEQ multiplex PCR; TCRdb's copy has only in-frame clones and lacks some. The sample lists around 33,000 clones, roughly nine tenths occurring once. The sequencing sample was made of PBMCs. These receptors all stem from a woman aged 40-49 years with lung cancer. CDR3s include the opening cysteine and the closing phenylalanine or tryptophan. A D gene is named only where the DNA matches it firmly. Some rows mark clone size as missing; the rest say once, few, many or name a class of expanded clone.

j_call d_call v_call clone_size cdr3_nt cdr3_aa
TRBJ1-1 NA TRBV19 NA TGTGCCAGTAGTATTCGGGGCACTGAAGCTTTCTTT CASSIRGTEAFF
TRBJ1-2 NA TRBV5-6 NA TGTGCCAGCAGCCCCTGGGCTGTCGGAGGAGGATATGGCTACACCTTC CASSPWAVGGGYGYTF
TRBJ2-1 NA TRBV6-2/TRBV6-3 once TGTGCCAGCAGTTACCCACGGGGTAGCGGACCGGGCAATGAGCAGTTCTTC CASSYPRGSGPGNEQFF
TRBJ2-3 TRBD1 TRBV11-3 once TGTGCCAGCAGCATCCCAGGGGGTTCCACAGATACGCAGTATTTT CASSIPGGSTDTQYF
TRBJ2-5 NA TRBV12-3/TRBV12-4 NA TGTGCCAGCAGTTTAGGTCAATACGAGACCCAGTACTTC CASSLGQYETQYF
TRBJ1-1 NA TRBV5-1 NA TGCGCCAGCAGCTTGGCCTTGGGAATGAACACTGAAGCTTTCTTT CASSLALGMNTEAFF
TRBJ2-1 NA TRBV12-3/TRBV12-4 NA TGTGCCAGCAGTCTACAAAATGAGCAGTTCTTC CASSLQNEQFF
TRBJ2-5 TRBD2 TRBV30 NA TGTGCCTGGAGTGCTCAACCAGCGGGGGGGTACCAAGAGACCCAGTACTTC CAWSAQPAGGYQETQYF
TRBJ1-2 NA TRBV7-6 NA TGTGCCAGCAGCCAAGCTGGGTTTTCGCAAGATGGCTACACCTTC CASSQAGFSQDGYTF
TRBJ1-4 NA TRBV7-6 NA TGTGCCAGCAGCTTAAGGGCAGGGAGTAATGAAAAACTGTTTTTT CASSLRAGSNEKLFF
TRBJ2-1 NA TRBV29-1 NA TGCAGCGTTGAAGAGGGGGGCAGGGGCGGTGAGCAGTTCTTC CSVEEGGRGGEQFF
TRBJ1-4 NA TRBV11-3 once TGTGCCAGCAGCTTAACGGACAGAATACTGTTTTTT CASSLTDRILFF
TRBJ2-3 NA TRBV5-4 NA TGTGCCAGCAGCTTGGAGGTCTCTAGCAATACGCAGTATTTT CASSLEVSSNTQYF
TRBJ1-2 NA TRBV30 NA TGTGCCTGGAGTGTACACTCCGGGGGCTTTGGCTACACCTTC CAWSVHSGGFGYTF
TRBJ2-3 NA TRBV20-1 few TGCAGTGCTGGATCCGGGACCCGCAAGTATTTT CSAGSGTRKYF
TRBJ1-5 TRBD1 TRBV28 NA TGTGCCAGCAGTTCTTCTACCGGGACAGTCAATCAGCCCCAGCATTTT CASSSSTGTVNQPQHF
TRBJ1-5 TRBD1 TRBV27 NA TGTGCCAGCAGTTTAAGGACAGGGGGCGGTCAGCCCCAGCATTTT CASSLRTGGGQPQHF
TRBJ1-4 TRBD1 TRBV15 NA TGTGCCACCAGCAGAGATTTCGGACAGGGAGAAAAACTGTTTTTT CATSRDFGQGEKLFF
TRBJ1-5 NA TRBV19 NA TGTGCCAGTCGGAGTTCCCTCCGCAATCAGCCCCAGCATTTT CASRSSLRNQPQHF
TRBJ1-4 NA TRBV2 NA TGTGCCAGCAGAGGGGGGCGGGCGGAAAAACTGTTTTTT CASRGGRAEKLFF
TRBJ1-2 TRBD1 TRBV6-5 NA TGTGCCAGCAACCTAGACAGGGCCCGGGGCTACACCTTC CASNLDRARGYTF
TRBJ1-5 NA TRBV27 NA TGTGCCAGCAGTCCCCTCCAATGGCTCGGCAATCAGCCCCAGCATTTT CASSPLQWLGNQPQHF
TRBJ1-1 TRBD1 TRBV6-5 NA TGTGCCAGCAGTTACCCTATTGACAGGGGTGGCACTGAAGCTTTCTTT CASSYPIDRGGTEAFF
TRBJ1-5 NA TRBV9 NA TGTGCCAGCAGCGTAGAACCGGAGAATCAGCCCCAGCATTTT CASSVEPENQPQHF
TRBJ2-7 TRBD1 TRBV9 NA TGTGCCAGCAGCGTAGATGACAGGGGCCCAGCCGAGCAGTACTTC CASSVDDRGPAEQYF
TRBJ2-7 NA TRBV4-2 NA TGTGCCAGCAGCCCGACGGGCGCCGAGCAGTACTTC CASSPTGAEQYF
TRBJ2-2 NA TRBV12-3/TRBV12-4 NA TGTGCCAGCCGGTTATCTTCCGGGGAGCTGTTTTTT CASRLSSGELFF
TRBJ2-1 NA TRBV30 NA TGTGCCTGGAATGTAGCATTGGGCAATGAGCAGTTCTTC CAWNVALGNEQFF
TRBJ1-6 NA TRBV6-5 NA TGTGCCAGCAGTTACGGGACGTATCTTAATTCACCCCTCCACTTT CASSYGTYLNSPLHF
TRBJ1-4 NA TRBV7-9 NA TGTGCCAGCAGCTTAGCAGTATGGGGGGAGCAAGAAAAACTGTTTTTT CASSLAVWGEQEKLFF
TRBJ2-1 NA TRBV7-9 once TGTGCCAGCAGCTTAGGCAATGAGCAGTTCTTC CASSLGNEQFF
TRBJ1-6 TRBD1 TRBV5-6 NA TGTGCCAGCAGCCCGACAGGGCAAGGCTCACCCCTCCACTTT CASSPTGQGSPLHF
TRBJ2-1 NA TRBV11-2 few TGTGCCAGCAGCACATTTTCCGGGACCTCCTACAATGAGCAGTTCTTC CASSTFSGTSYNEQFF
TRBJ2-3 NA TRBV7-9 few TGTGCCAGCAGCTTCGGGGGAGGCACAGATACGCAGTATTTT CASSFGGGTDTQYF
TRBJ1-4 NA TRBV18 NA TGTGCCAGCTCACTCCGTGAGGGTAATGAAAAACTGTTTTTT CASSLREGNEKLFF
TRBJ2-1 TRBD2 TRBV4-2 NA TGTGCCAGCAGCCAAGAAGCGGGGGGGAAAAACAATGAGCAGTTCTTC CASSQEAGGKNNEQFF
TRBJ2-7 TRBD1 TRBV6-5 NA TGTGCCAGCAGTAACGGACAGGGCTACGAGCAGTACTTC CASSNGQGYEQYF
TRBJ2-1 TRBD1 TRBV6-5 NA TGTGCCAGCAGCAGGTCTGCACAGGGGGCCGGGGAGCAGTTCTTC CASSRSAQGAGEQFF
TRBJ2-3 TRBD1 TRBV11-2 few TGTGCCAGCAGCTTGGAGGGACAGGGGATAGATACGCAGTATTTT CASSLEGQGIDTQYF
TRBJ1-2 NA TRBV30 NA TGTGCCTGGGTATCGGGAACCGACTATGGCTACACCTTC CAWVSGTDYGYTF
TRBJ1-5 NA TRBV6-6 NA TGTGCCAGCAGTTGGGAGGCGGGGCAGCCCCAGCATTTT CASSWEAGQPQHF
TRBJ2-3 NA TRBV29-1 NA TGCAGCGTTGACACGGCAGGGACCACAGATACGCAGTATTTT CSVDTAGTTDTQYF
TRBJ1-1 NA TRBV6-6 NA TGTGCCAGCAGTATCACGAGTGTGAACACTGAAGCTTTCTTT CASSITSVNTEAFF
TRBJ1-1 NA TRBV28 NA TGTGCCAGCAGTTTAAGTTTGAACACTGAAGCTTTCTTT CASSLSLNTEAFF
TRBJ2-1 TRBD2 TRBV19 NA TGTGCCAGCCTGCGCGGGGGCTCCTACAATGAGCAGTTCTTC CASLRGGSYNEQFF
TRBJ1-2 TRBD1 TRBV29-1 NA TGCAGCGTTGAGCAGGGGGATAACTATGGCTACACCTTC CSVEQGDNYGYTF
TRBJ2-3 NA TRBV11-3 NA TGTGCCAGCAGCTGGGCCGCAGGGGTAACAGATACGCAGTATTTT CASSWAAGVTDTQYF
TRBJ2-7 TRBD2 TRBV19 NA TGTGCCAGCAGGACTAGCGTCGGCGAGCAGTACTTC CASRTSVGEQYF
TRBJ1-5 NA TRBV15 NA TGTGCCACCAGCAGAGATAGGGCTAATAGCAATCAGCCCCAGCATTTT CATSRDRANSNQPQHF
TRBJ1-2 NA TRBV28 NA TGTGCCAGCAGTTTCCCCCCCTGGGCGAAAAACTATGGCTACACCTTC CASSFPPWAKNYGYTF
TRBJ2-3 TRBD2 TRBV9 NA TGTGCCAGCAGCTACTCGACTAGCGGGGACACAGATACGCAGTATTTT CASSYSTSGDTDTQYF
TRBJ1-4 NA TRBV5-1 few TGCGCCAGCCAGGCGGGGCCCACTAATGAAAAACTGTTTTTT CASQAGPTNEKLFF
TRBJ2-7 TRBD1 TRBV2 NA TGTGCCAGCAGTTCACAGGGGGTGAGCGCCTACGAGCAGTACTTC CASSSQGVSAYEQYF
TRBJ1-6 NA TRBV6-4 few TGTGCCAGCAGTGTTCAGGAAGGGAATTCACCCCTCCACTTT CASSVQEGNSPLHF